The 18 T cell receptor beta chains in this list originate from one sample, sequenced in a study of shared clonotypes between healthy human individuals. Using immunoSEQ multiplex PCR, the repertoire was profiled, and TCRdb retains in-frame clones only, with some absent. The data contain a few hundred thousand clones, about 97% of them singletons. Sequences were obtained from naive CD4+ T cells sorted from blood. The subset is: CD45RA+ positively selected. The receptors originated from a woman aged 30 to 39 in good health.

This clone has just a few counts. The J gene is TRBJ2-3, the V gene TRBV5-1; 8 bases agree with TRBD2. The CDR3 totals 16 residues. Germline V lookup: CDR1 SGHRS, CDR2 YFSETQ. The ends lost 7 bases at V and 0 bases at J; junction bases unmatched: 10. CDR3 in DNA: TGCGCCAGCGCACATCTAGGACTAGCTAGCACAGATACGCAGTATTTT. As protein: CASAHLGLASTDTQYF.

V and J are TRBV28 and TRBJ2-3, with TRBD2 as a possible D gene (5 bases). Germline CDR1 reads MDHEN; CDR2 reads SYDVKM. V shed 2 bases and J shed 4 bases, with 16 bases lying between them. This CDR3 region has 16 residues. CDR3 sequence (DNA): TGTGCCAGCAGTTTAACCGAACTCACCGGGGCAGATACGCAGTATTTT. Translated: CASSLTELTGADTQYF.

This clone is a singleton in its sample. This sequence joins TRBV7-6 and TRBJ2-1; no definite D call. The ends were cut back, 3 bases at V and 5 bases at J, with 11 bases in the middle. The CDR3 loop spans 14 amino acids. Per the germline V gene, CDR1 is SGHVS and CDR2 is FNYEAQ. This CDR3 is CASSLGYPNNEQFF. CDR3 DNA: TGTGCCAGCAGCTTGGGCTACCCGAACAATGAGCAGTTCTTC. Full variable domain (rest looked up from reference TRBV7-6 and TRBJ2-1): GAGVSQSPRYKVTKRGQDVALRCDPISGHVSLYWYRQALGQGPEFLTYFNYEAQQDKSGLPNDRFSAERPEGSISTLTIQRTEQRDSAMYRCASSLGYPNNEQFFGPGTRLTVL.

Regarding this clone: The junction departs from germline at one end; a sequencing error may be responsible. Here the CDR3 reads CASSLDRVPASEKLFF. The CDR3, as DNA: TGTGCCAGTAGTCTAGACAGGGTGCCAGCCTCTGAAAAACTGTTTTTT. The chain uses TRBV19 and TRBJ1-4; 7 bases are a match to TRBD1. Germline CDR1 and CDR2: LNHDA and SQIVND (reference sequence). This CDR3 has 16 amino acids.

This chain joins TRBV19 and TRBJ2-3; D unresolved. The germline CDR1 and CDR2 sequences are LNHDA and SQIVND (reference sequence). This CDR3 region has 14 residues. V gave up 2 bases and J gave up 0 bases, with 6 bases separating them. The CDR3 DNA sequence: TGTGCCAGTAGTATACCTGGTAGCACAGATACGCAGTATTTT. Amino acids: CASSIPGSTDTQYF. The whole variable domain, remainder taken from reference TRBV19 and TRBJ2-3, is DGGITQSPKYLFRKEGQNVTLSCEQNLNHDAMYWYRQDPGQGLRLIYYSQIVNDFQKGDIAEGYSVSREKKESFPLTVTSAQKNPTAFYLCASSIPGSTDTQYFGPGTRLTVL.

A remark on this clone: One end of the junction is discordant with germline, which a read error may explain. This rearrangement joins TRBV6-1 to TRBJ2-7; no clear D gene. The CDR3 is 12 amino acids. In germline, CDR1 is MNHNS, CDR2 SASEGT. In DNA form, the CDR3 reads TGTGCCAGCAGTGGAAACAAGTACGGGCAGTACTTC. It yields the protein CASSGNKYGQYF.

The chain uses TRBV2 and TRBJ2-7, with TRBD2 matching 11 bases. CDR3 length equals 12 residues. Germline-derived CDR1 and CDR2 are SNHLY and FYNNEI. The V segment lost 9 bases and the J segment 4 bases; nucleotides outside the gene matches: 2. CDR3 loop: CASGTSGYEQYF. The CDR3 DNA follows: TGTGCCAGTGGGACTAGCGGTTACGAGCAGTACTTC.

The rearrangement joins TRBV27 to TRBJ2-7; weak D call: TRBD1 (5 bases). The V gene lost 7 bases and the J gene lost 0 bases, with 19 bases spanning the gap. This CDR3 has 16 amino acids. Germline CDR1 reads MNHEY; CDR2 reads SMNVEV (reference sequence). CDR3 in amino acids: CASKYWAGNSSYEQYF. The CDR3 coding sequence is TGTGCCAGCAAATATTGGGCAGGGAACAGCTCCTACGAGCAGTACTTC.

This chain links TRBV6-5 with TRBJ2-7, with 7 bases aligning to TRBD2. The CDR3 runs 14 residues. Trimming removed 4 bases from V and 2 bases from J; junction bases left unmatched: 5. Germline assignment: CDR1 MNHEY and CDR2 SVGAGI. In DNA, the CDR3 is TGTGCCAGCAGTTCCAGCGGGATAACCTACGAGCAGTACTTC. It codes for CASSSSGITYEQYF.

The chain links TRBV4-1 to TRBJ2-1, with TRBD2 matching over 7 bases. Germline V gene sequence: CDR1 MGHRA, CDR2 YSYEKL. There are 17 residues in the CDR3. V shed 4 bases and J 2 bases; nucleotides not matched to a gene: 11. The CDR3 nucleotides read TGCGCCAGCAGCCCCGCGCCCCGCGGGAGTACCTACAATGAGCAGTTCTTC. It specifies CASSPAPRGSTYNEQFF.

The chain couples TRBV6-6 to TRBJ1-2; 7 bases agree with TRBD1. The CDR3 consists of 14 residues. V gave up 5 bases and J gave up 3 bases; unmatched junction bases: 6. From germline, CDR1 is MNHNY and CDR2 SVGAGI (reference sequence). CDR3 amino acids: CASSQRQGDYGYTF. CDR3 sequence (DNA): TGTGCCAGCAGTCAACGACAGGGAGACTATGGCTACACCTTC.

The chain links TRBV5-1 to TRBJ2-5, with D possibly matching TRBD2 (6 bases). The length of the CDR3 is 15 residues. V was clipped by 0 bases and J by 3 bases, with 12 bases between them. Germline CDR1 reads SGHRS; CDR2 reads YFSETQ. The CDR3 loop reads CASSLGNGGEETQYF. DNA of the CDR3: TGCGCCAGCAGCTTGGGAAACGGGGGAGAAGAGACCCAGTACTTC.

The J gene is TRBJ2-2, the V gene TRBV10-3; TRBD2 matches at 10 bases. This CDR3 is built from 17 residues. Germline CDR1 reads ENHRY; CDR2 reads SYGVKD. J gave up 2 bases and V 4 bases, and 7 bases lay outside the gene matches. This CDR3 reads CAISALSGRPNTGELFF. The CDR3 DNA reads as TGTGCCATCAGTGCGCTTAGCGGGAGGCCAAACACCGGGGAGCTGTTTTTT.

This clone was found once. The chain employs TRBV7-3 and TRBJ2-7; 9 bases agree with TRBD1. V shed 5 bases, J shed 7 bases, and the junction held 15 bases outside the gene matches. This CDR3 comprises 16 residues. Germline CDR1 SGHTA, CDR2 FQGTGA. This CDR3 is CASSLHPWTGVGEQYF. DNA of the CDR3: TGTGCCAGCAGCCTGCATCCGTGGACAGGGGTGGGAGAGCAGTACTTC.

The CDR3 here is CASSLGRLASTDTQYF. CDR3 coding DNA: TGTGCCAGCAGCTTAGGCAGGTTGGCTAGCACAGATACGCAGTATTTT. This chain links TRBV7-9 with TRBJ2-3; D unclear. CDR1 and CDR2 (germline): SEHNR, FQNEAQ (reference sequence). CDR3 length equals 16 residues. Trimming took 1 base from V and 0 from J, leaving 11 bases between them.

This chain uses TRBV19 with TRBJ2-4; TRBD2 agrees at 12 bases. J was trimmed by 0 bases and V by 6 bases; bases with no gene match: 18. The germline V gene encodes CDR1 LNHDA and CDR2 SQIVND (reference sequence). The CDR3 loop spans 21 amino acids. The CDR3 DNA follows: TGTGCCAGTAGCCAGAAAACCGGGACTAGCGGGCCCTACCTAGCCAAAAACATTCAGTACTTC. As protein: CASSQKTGTSGPYLAKNIQYF.

V gene TRBV7-1 combines with J gene TRBJ1-3, with D hard to call. TRBV7-1 counts as an open reading frame of uncertain function. The CDR3 contains 15 residues. V lost 4 bases to trimming and J lost 0 bases, with 10 bases between them. CDR3 sequence: CASSFWTDSGNTIYF. CDR3 bases: TGTGCCAGCAGCTTCTGGACGGACTCTGGAAACACCATATATTTT.

V gene TRBV2 combines with J gene TRBJ2-2, with 12 bases identical to TRBD2. The ends lost 7 bases at V and 1 base at J; junction bases unmatched: 4. CDR3 size: 16 residues. Per the germline V gene, CDR1 is SNHLY and CDR2 is FYNNEI. The DNA of the CDR3 is TGTGCCAGCATTCTGGGACTAGCGGGGAACACCGGGGAGCTGTTTTTT. Translation gives CASILGLAGNTGELFF. The whole variable domain, remainder taken from reference TRBV2 and TRBJ2-2, is EPEVTQTPSHQVTQMGQEVILRCVPISNHLYFYWYRQILGQKVEFLVSFYNNEISEKSEIFDDQFSVERPDGSNFTLKIRSTKLEDSAMYFCASILGLAGNTGELFFGEGSRLTVL.